The entry below gives a single TCR beta chain sequence along with its context. Its cognate antigen is unknown. This record comes from a study of T-cell memory formation after mild COVID-19. Findings and caveats of the study: Clones contracting across day 15 to 85 had a balanced CD4/CD8 profile; later expanding clones leaned CD4+.

This CDR3 has 15 amino acids. Germline lookup yields CDR1 MNHNS and CDR2 SASEGT. V lost 3 bases to trimming and J lost 6 bases, with 17 bases between them. TCRdb reprocessed the 5' RACE reads with MiXCR, giving one entry per CDR3 protein. The table includes roughly 580,000 distinct CDR3 sequences, under 20% detected once. V and J are TRBV6-1 and TRBJ1-2, with D tentatively TRBD1 (6 bases). The clonotype was recovered from an adult woman who had mild COVID-19 (a few samples of this study predate the infection). Cell type and time point are not known. The sample taken for sequencing was PBMCs or a T cell subset sorted from them (not recorded which). The CDR3 DNA reads TGTGCCAGCAGTGAGTTGAACAGGGCTCTCCATGGCTACACCTTC. Translation: CASSELNRALHGYTF.